Below, 21 T cell receptor beta chains from the same sample are listed, as sequenced in a study of blood T cells in healthy people across ages. The second PCR ran about 7 to 12 cycles with a sample-barcoded 5' primer and J-beta primers. In TCRdb, the 5' RACE reads were re-called with MiXCR into one record per CDR3 protein. The repertoire holds 700,000 or so distinct CDR3 sequences, approximately 22% seen once, with 20% to 25% in the top ten. The sample consisted of blood. These receptors came from a man aged 65 to 85 in good health.

This clonotype was seen more than once but under ten times. One junction end does not reproduce the germline sequence, and a read error may be involved. The J gene is TRBJ1-4, the V gene TRBV4-3; D is ambiguous. This CDR3 is 13 amino acids long. The V gene's germline CDR1 is LGHNA and CDR2 YSLEER. CDR3 coding DNA: TGCGCCAGCAGCCGCCTGGCTAATGGAAAACTGTTTTTT. Its protein product is CASSRLANGKLFF.

This clonotype has just a few counts. Germline and junction disagree at one end, which may indicate a read error. The V call is TRBV20-1, the J call TRBJ2-3; D ambiguous. The CDR3 is 15 amino acids. CDR1 is DFQATT and CDR2 is SNEGSKA in the germline V gene (reference sequence). The CDR3 DNA reads TGCAGTGCCAGAGGCTCCCTCCCTTTCACAGATACGCAGTATTTT. Protein sequence: CSARGSLPFTDTQYF.

V is TRBV24-1 and J is TRBJ2-5, with D unclear. Germline V CDR1 and CDR2: KGHDR, SFDVKD. The CDR3 contains 17 residues. Trimming shortened V by 1 base and J by 4 bases, and 18 bases separated the two germline ends. CDR3 region: CATSDFGESPWGETQYF. The DNA of the CDR3 is TGTGCCACCAGTGATTTCGGAGAGTCACCATGGGGAGAGACCCAGTACTTC.

The CDR3 sequence: CASSAAVTVNTGELFF. In DNA form, the CDR3 reads TGTGCCAGCAGCGCGGCTGTGACAGTTAACACCGGGGAGCTGTTTTTT. The chain has TRBV7-9 and TRBJ2-2; possible D gene TRBD1, 5 bases. The CDR3 spans 16 residues. V lost 5 bases, J lost 2 bases, and 15 bases lay in between. Germline CDR1 and CDR2: SEHNR and FQNEAQ (reference sequence).

This clonotype was seen ten or more times. This chain links TRBV12-3 or TRBV12-4 with TRBJ2-4; D perhaps matches TRBD1 (5 bases). Trimming removed 4 bases at V and 0 bases at J, with 13 bases between. There are 16 residues in the CDR3. Written as DNA, the CDR3 is TGTGCCAGCAGTTCCCCCAGGGCCTCAGCCAAAAACATTCAGTACTTC. Residues: CASSSPRASAKNIQYF.

There are many counts of this clonotype. The genes are TRBV18 and TRBJ1-1; TRBD1 matches at 7 bases. Germline V gene lookup returns CDR1 KGHSH and CDR2 LQKENI. Trimming cost V 8 bases and J 1 base; bases outside gene matches: 7. CDR3 size: 14 residues. The CDR3 DNA is TGTGCCAGCAGCCGAAGGGACAGGAACACTGAAGCTTTCTTT. Translating it yields CASSRRDRNTEAFF.

This clonotype has a count of ten or more. This sequence joins TRBV12-3 or TRBV12-4 and TRBJ1-2; 7 bases agree with TRBD1. V lost 5 bases and J lost 6; bases outside the gene matches: 12. The CDR3 contains 15 residues. The CDR3 nucleotides read TGTGCCAGCAGTCACATCCAGACAGGGAAGAATGGCTACACCTTC. Residues: CASSHIQTGKNGYTF.

This rearrangement joins TRBV24-1 to TRBJ2-1; D might be TRBD1 or TRBD2, each matching 6 bases. The CDR3 spans 12 residues. Germline CDR1 is KGHDR and CDR2 is SFDVKD. Trimming took 10 bases from V and 5 from J, leaving 11 bases between them. CDR3 coding DNA: TGTGCCACGGGGGGCTTTGACAATGAGCAGTTCTTC. It translates to CATGGFDNEQFF.

The sample holds a few counts of this clonotype. This chain uses TRBV5-6 with TRBJ2-3; 10 positions match TRBD2. The CDR3 spans 14 residues. Germline V CDR1 and CDR2: SGHDT, YYEEEE. The trim removed 6 bases at V and 8 bases at J, leaving 9 bases unmatched. The CDR3 nucleotides read TGTGCCAGCATCTTTGGGGTAGCGGGAGGTACGCAGTATTTT. This translates into CASIFGVAGGTQYF.

The chain joins TRBV5-1 to TRBJ2-7; 11 bases agree with TRBD1. Losses at the gene ends were 2 bases for V and 0 bases for J; bases not matched to a gene: 13. Germline CDR1 and CDR2: SGHRS and YFSETQ. The CDR3 is 19 amino acids. The CDR3 sequence is CASSFRGTGGHRSSYEQYV. The CDR3 coding sequence is TGCGCCAGCAGCTTCCGCGGGACAGGGGGTCATAGGAGCTCCTACGAGCAGTACGTC.

This clonotype was recorded a few times. The V call is TRBV29-1, the J call TRBJ1-1; D is perhaps TRBD1 (5 bases). V lost 4 bases and J lost 2, with 8 bases in between. Germline CDR1 is SQVTM and CDR2 is ANQGSEA. This CDR3 has 12 amino acids. The CDR3: CSVGRGNTEAFF. Written as DNA, the CDR3 is TGCAGCGTTGGTCGGGGCAACACTGAAGCTTTCTTT.

This clonotype was counted a few times. The CDR3 protein is CAISDQVALAKNIQYF. The CDR3 coding sequence is TGTGCCATCAGTGATCAGGTGGCTCTAGCCAAAAACATTCAGTACTTC. J is TRBJ2-4 and V is TRBV10-3; unclear D gene. The CDR3 loop spans 16 amino acids. Germline assignment: CDR1 ENHRY and CDR2 SYGVKD. Trimming pared 3 bases from V and 0 bases from J, leaving 12 bases between.

J is TRBJ2-5 and V is TRBV11-2; D gene unclear. The germline CDR1 and CDR2 sequences are SGHAT and FQNNGV. The CDR3 spans 14 residues. V was pared by 7 bases and J by 7 bases, with 19 bases between. The CDR3: CASTQDRAAVTQYF. CDR3 DNA sequence: TGTGCCAGCACCCAGGACCGGGCCGCGGTGACCCAGTACTTC. The whole variable domain, remainder taken from reference TRBV11-2 and TRBJ2-5, is EAGVAQSPRYKIIEKRQSVAFWCNPISGHATLYWYQQILGQGPKLLIQFQNNGVVDDSQLPKDRFSAERLKGVDSTLKIQPAKLEDSAVYLCASTQDRAAVTQYFGPGTRLLVL.

The DNA of the CDR3 is TGTGCCAGCAGCTTGAGCTACCCCGGGGAGCTGTTTTTT. Translating it yields CASSLSYPGELFF. V is TRBV7-2 and J is TRBJ2-2; D gene ambiguous. The CDR3 has 13 amino acids. The V and J ends lost 3 bases and 6 bases respectively, with 8 bases between them. Germline V lookup: CDR1 SGHTA, CDR2 FQGNSA.

J is TRBJ1-1 and V is TRBV4-1; 9 bases map to TRBD1. CDR3 length: 18 residues. J was trimmed by 0 bases and V by 3 bases; bases with no gene match: 11. Per the germline V gene, CDR1 is MGHRA and CDR2 is YSYEKL. The DNA of the CDR3 is TGCGCCAGCAGCCACGATAGGGACAGGGAGGAGCTGAACACTGAAGCTTTCTTT. Translation gives CASSHDRDREELNTEAFF.

The chain couples TRBV7-7 to TRBJ2-2; D uncertain. From germline, CDR1 is SSHAT and CDR2 FNYEAQ (reference sequence). The V and J ends lost 5 bases and 5 bases respectively, with 15 bases between them. This CDR3 region has 15 residues. The CDR3 bases are TGTGCCAGCAGCCCAAACGAAGTAGGAACCGGGGAGCTGTTTTTT. Translated, it gives CASSPNEVGTGELFF.

In this sample, this clonotype turned up a few times. The chain links TRBV6-2 or TRBV6-3 to TRBJ1-2; D may be TRBD1 (5 bases). The CDR3 covers 15 residues. Germline assignment: CDR1 MNHEY and CDR2 SVGEGT. V shed 2 bases and J shed 0 bases, with 10 bases lying between them. The CDR3 DNA is TGTGCCAGCAGTTACAGGGGAACTTCTAACTATGGCTACACCTTC. Translated, it gives CASSYRGTSNYGYTF.

The chain is built from TRBV20-1 and TRBJ2-1, with TRBD2 identical over 9 bases. Germline values: CDR1 DFQATT, CDR2 SNEGSKA (reference sequence). The CDR3 is 14 amino acids. V was clipped by 7 bases and J by 4 bases; unmatched bases: 8. The CDR3 bases are TGCAGTGGGGAGAGACTAGCGGATTACAATGAGCAGTTCTTC. Its translation: CSGERLADYNEQFF.

This clonotype was found a few times. This chain uses TRBV5-1 with TRBJ2-4, with TRBD2 matching 7 bases. This CDR3 spans 15 amino acids. The trim removed 0 bases at V and 5 bases at J, leaving 5 bases unmatched. From germline, CDR1 is SGHRS and CDR2 YFSETQ. CDR3 protein: CASSLVSGSENIQYF. Written as DNA, the CDR3 is TGCGCCAGCAGCTTGGTTAGCGGGTCCGAAAACATTCAGTACTTC.

A few counts support this clonotype. The rearrangement joins TRBV2 to TRBJ2-7; 11 bases fit TRBD1. CDR3 length: 13 residues. The germline gives CDR1 SNHLY, CDR2 FYNNEI. V trimming: 6 bases; J trimming: 7 bases; junction bases outside the gene matches: 5. DNA of the CDR3: TGTGCCAGCAGCGGACAGGGGGCTTGGGAGCAGTACGTC. Its protein product is CASSGQGAWEQYV.

The rearrangement joins TRBV6-5 to TRBJ2-5; D is undetermined. The CDR3 is made up of 11 amino acids. V gave up 6 bases and J gave up 5 bases, with 7 bases separating them. Looked up from germline, CDR1 is MNHEY and CDR2 is SVGAGI. Here the CDR3 DNA reads TGTGCCAGCAGAGTTTGGGAGACCCAGTACTTC. As protein: CASRVWETQYF.